The present T cell receptor beta chain was sequenced within a study of response to subunit inactivated influenza vaccine. Study observations and caveats: Few additional T cells are recruited per seasonal influenza vaccination, authors suggested.

A single record per CDR3 protein comes from TCRdb applying MiXCR to the RT-PCR reads. The sample includes about 530,000 distinct CDR3 sequences, 10% to 15% seen only once; the top ten take roughly 14%. As to this clonotype: Its antigen is not identified. At one of its ends the junction is not consistent with the germline gene, which may arise from a read error.

Sequencing used PBMCs from blood, obtained roughly 46 days after vaccination. This sequence was found in a man aged 45 to 65 who received an inactivated influenza vaccine.

The CDR3 sequence: CASSIATKETQYF. The CDR3 DNA reads TGTGCCAGCAGTATAGCGACTAAAGAGACCCAGTACTTC. The rearrangement links TRBV12-3 or TRBV12-4 to TRBJ2-5, with D possibly being TRBD2 (5 bases). The CDR3 consists of 13 residues.